The 6 T cell receptor beta chains listed next were all sequenced from one sample in a study of shared clonotypes between healthy human individuals (dated by TCRdb to 2018 to 2021). Library preparation was by the immunoSEQ multiplex PCR assay. Here the immuneACCESS table is served through TCRdb, limited to in-frame sequences with V and J called. Missing clones are a known gap in these copies; in checked studies unresolved V genes cover under half, and the rest lacks a known reason. The sample table lists under 600,000 clones, nearly 80% of them with a count of one. Of the sample, around 13% is held by the ten largest clones. The specimen sequenced was PBMCs. The origin of the receptors is a woman in her thirties or forties in good health. Some clones in this sample may be carry-over from other donors' samples.

The rearrangement uses TRBV28 and TRBJ2-7; 7 bases map to TRBD1. CDR3 length: 16 residues. Unmatched junction bases numbered 14, after V lost 3 bases and J lost 6 bases. Germline CDR1 reads MDHEN; CDR2 reads SYDVKM. In DNA, the CDR3 is TGTGCCAGCAGTTTGCGCGCCAGCAGGGGGATTAGCGAGCAGTACTTC. It translates to CASSLRASRGISEQYF.

This clone was seen a few times. The sample holds other DNA sequences that translate to the same CDR3. This chain links TRBV2 with TRBJ1-5; weak D call: TRBD1 (5 bases). CDR1 and CDR2 (germline): SNHLY, FYNNEI. The CDR3 contains 15 residues. The ends were cut back, 0 bases at V and 7 bases at J, with 13 bases in the middle. The CDR3 spells CASSEARGAGQPQHF. In nucleotides, the CDR3 is TGTGCCAGCAGTGAAGCGCGGGGCGCGGGGCAGCCCCAGCATTTT.

J is TRBJ1-2 and V is TRBV7-8; D gene ambiguous. The CDR3 contains 15 residues. Trimming stripped 2 bases from V and 3 bases from J, with 13 bases between. Germline V gene lookup returns CDR1 SGHVS and CDR2 FQNEAQ. Here the CDR3 DNA reads TGTGCCAGCAGCTTACGCAACAGCCCCCACTATGGCTACACCTTC. Encoded protein: CASSLRNSPHYGYTF.

The chain recombines TRBV2 with TRBJ2-7; 9 bases are a match to TRBD1. The CDR3 loop spans 14 amino acids. V dropped 7 bases and J dropped 3; count of bases not matched to a gene: 7. Germline CDR1 and CDR2: SNHLY and FYNNEI. The CDR3 sequence: CASTLGQGYYEQYF. In DNA, the CDR3 is TGTGCCAGCACCTTGGGACAGGGCTACTACGAGCAGTACTTC.

The rearrangement links TRBV19 to TRBJ2-4; D tentatively fits TRBD1 or TRBD2 (5 bases each). Germline CDR1 reads LNHDA; CDR2 reads SQIVND (reference sequence). Trimming removed 5 bases from V and 0 bases from J, with 11 bases in between. The CDR3 runs 15 residues. DNA of the CDR3: TGTGCCAGTAGTGAGGGGAATTTAGCCAAAAACATTCAGTACTTC. It translates to CASSEGNLAKNIQYF.

The chain recombines TRBV2 with TRBJ1-4; 9 bases match TRBD1. Per the germline V gene, CDR1 is SNHLY and CDR2 is FYNNEI. This CDR3 spans 14 amino acids. J gave up 7 bases and V 7 bases, and 7 bases lay outside the gene matches. The DNA of the CDR3 is TGTGCCAGCAACCAACAGGGGGCGGGTGAAAAACTGTTTTTT. Protein product: CASNQQGAGEKLFF.